The 30 T cell receptor beta chains below were found in one sample sequenced in a study of Ad26.COV2.S vaccination and SARS-CoV-2 variants. Libraries were prepared by immunoSEQ multiplex PCR; TCRdb keeps only in-frame clonotypes and omits some of them. The sample lists 350,000 to 600,000 clones, nearly 90% occurring once. Noted treatment: around 19 received Ad26.COV2.S at low or high dose, single or two shots; 5 received placebo; per-sample allocation not given. Samples came from day 63 after the first vaccine or placebo injection. The source was peripheral blood, collected in a trial of Ad26.COV2.S vaccine versus placebo. Receptors originate from a person between 18 and 59 years old who received the Ad26.COV2.S COVID-19 vaccine or a placebo.

V is TRBV18 and J is TRBJ1-1, with 7 positions matching TRBD1. The CDR3 spans 15 residues. Germline CDR1 and CDR2: KGHSH and LQKENI. V trimming: 3 bases; J trimming: 5 bases; junction bases outside the gene matches: 9. CDR3 in amino acids: CASSPSDRVFTEAFF. CDR3 sequence (DNA): TGTGCCAGCTCACCCAGCGACAGGGTTTTTACTGAAGCTTTCTTT.

This sequence joins TRBV7-8 and TRBJ2-3; 14 bases are shared with TRBD2. V dropped 4 bases and J dropped 8; count of bases not matched to a gene: 14. This CDR3 comprises 18 residues. Germline V gene lookup returns CDR1 SGHVS and CDR2 FQNEAQ. The DNA of the CDR3 is TGTGCCAGCAGCTGGTCGGCCGGGACTAGCGGGAGTCGAGTTACGCAGTATTTT. This translates into CASSWSAGTSGSRVTQYF.

This clone was detected only once. The rearrangement joins TRBV5-6 to TRBJ1-2; D is perhaps TRBD1 (6 bases). Trimming took 5 bases from V and 6 from J, leaving 17 bases between them. The CDR3 extends over 14 amino acids. CDR1 SGHDT and CDR2 YYEEEE come from the germline V gene. For the CDR3, the DNA is TGTGCCAGCAGTTTACCGACAGGTACAGATGGCTACACCTTC. It yields the protein CASSLPTGTDGYTF.

The CDR3 nucleotides are TGTGCCAGCTCTAGCGGGACCGCCAACAATGAGCAGTTCTTC. Its translation: CASSSGTANNEQFF. This rearrangement joins TRBV27 to TRBJ2-1; 9 bases are shared with TRBD2. The CDR3 runs to 14 residues. After removal of 8 bases from V and 5 bases from J, the junction contained 7 bases not matched to a gene. Germline lookup yields CDR1 MNHEY and CDR2 SMNVEV (reference sequence).

The chain links TRBV19 to TRBJ2-3; no firm D call. The V gene's germline CDR1 is LNHDA and CDR2 SQIVND (reference sequence). This CDR3 has 15 residues. V was clipped by 3 bases and J by 6 bases, with 16 bases between them. This CDR3 is CASSMRGGDSDTQYF. In nucleotides, the CDR3 is TGTGCCAGTAGTATGAGAGGCGGAGATTCGGATACGCAGTATTTT.

Concerning this clone: The CDR3 carries no conserved terminal phenylalanine or tryptophan, so it likely arises from a read error. The limits of the CDR3 on the DNA are not certain, so only TCRdb's listed CDR3 is given. The chain combines TRBV24-1 with TRBJ1-6. Germline V lookup: CDR1 KGHDR, CDR2 SFDVKD. The CDR3 length is 9 residues, termini included. CDR3 in amino acids: CATSDPPVR.

V usage is TRBV6-5 and J usage is TRBJ2-7; D unclear. The V end lost 2 bases, the J end lost 0 bases, and 5 bases lay between the germline ends. This CDR3 contains 13 residues. The germline V gene encodes CDR1 MNHEY and CDR2 SVGAGI. The DNA of the CDR3 is TGTGCCAGCAGTTACCCTAGCTCCTACGAGCAGTACTTC. This sequence encodes CASSYPSSYEQYF.

The rearrangement links TRBV24-1 to TRBJ2-5; 8 bases match TRBD1. The CDR3 loop spans 16 amino acids. Losses at the gene ends were 3 bases for V and 2 bases for J; bases not matched to a gene: 7. CDR1 and CDR2 from the germline V gene are KGHDR and SFDVKD. The CDR3 sequence: CATSDPTQGGQETQYF. The DNA of the CDR3 is TGTGCCACCAGTGATCCCACACAGGGGGGTCAAGAGACCCAGTACTTC.

This chain uses TRBV7-6 with TRBJ1-2, with 7 nucleotides matching TRBD1. CDR3 size: 19 residues. The J segment lost 8 bases and the V segment lost 5 bases, leaving 26 bases of the junction unmatched. Germline V gene data show CDR1 as SGHVS and CDR2 as FNYEAQ. The DNA of the CDR3 is TGTGCCAGCAGCCGAGGGGGCAGAATTTTATGGGGGCAGCGTGAAGGCTACACCTTC. Translated, it gives CASSRGGRILWGQREGYTF.

V and J are TRBV5-8 and TRBJ2-2; perhaps TRBD1 as D (6 bases). This CDR3 region has 15 residues. Germline CDR1 SGHTS, CDR2 YDEGEE. Trimming shortened V by 5 bases and J by 1 base, and 12 bases separated the two germline ends. CDR3 sequence: CASSFDRMNTGELFF. In DNA, the CDR3 is TGTGCCAGCAGTTTTGACAGGATGAACACCGGGGAGCTGTTTTTT.

V and J are TRBV7-8 and TRBJ1-1; D is ambiguous. The CDR3 is 13 residues long. The germline V gene encodes CDR1 SGHVS and CDR2 FQNEAQ. Trimming removed 5 bases from V and 1 base from J, with 8 bases in between. The CDR3 nucleotides read TGTGCCAGCAGCCCCCGGGGGAACACTGAAGCTTTCTTT. Translation: CASSPRGNTEAFF.

The rearrangement joins TRBV27 to TRBJ2-2; D is undetermined. This CDR3 has 15 amino acids. Germline V CDR1 and CDR2: MNHEY, SMNVEV (reference sequence). With 5 bases removed from V and 0 bases from J, the gap between germline ends came to 10 bases. The chain's CDR3 is CASSLQFANTGELFF. CDR3 DNA: TGTGCCAGCAGTCTACAGTTCGCGAACACCGGGGAGCTGTTTTTT.

This clone occurred once. The chain combines TRBV19 with TRBJ1-2; D unresolved. This CDR3 contains 11 residues. The V gene lost 7 bases and the J gene lost 2 bases, with 5 bases spanning the gap. CDR1 and CDR2 from the germline V gene are LNHDA and SQIVND (reference sequence). CDR3 nucleotide sequence: TGTGCCAGTAAGGGCAACTATGGCTACACCTTC. This encodes CASKGNYGYTF.

V is TRBV18 and J is TRBJ2-7; D uncertain. CDR1 and CDR2 from the germline V gene are KGHSH and LQKENI. There are 14 residues in the CDR3. Trimming pared 1 base from V and 2 bases from J, leaving 9 bases between. This CDR3 is CASSPREITYEQYF. As DNA, the CDR3 is TGTGCCAGCTCACCACGTGAGATCACCTACGAGCAGTACTTC.

This chain links TRBV5-1 with TRBJ2-1; tentative D call: TRBD2 (6 bases). CDR1 and CDR2 (germline): SGHRS, YFSETQ. This CDR3 has 17 amino acids. V was trimmed by 4 bases and J by 5 bases, leaving 22 bases between them. The CDR3 bases are TGCGCCAGCAGCGCCGCCCCGGGACTCCCCGCTCACAATGAGCAGTTCTTC. Its protein product is CASSAAPGLPAHNEQFF.

V gene TRBV7-9 combines with J gene TRBJ2-6; 11 positions match TRBD1. CDR1 is SEHNR, CDR2 FQNEAQ, per germline (reference sequence). The CDR3 length is 18 residues. Germline trimming cut 2 bases from V and 2 bases from J; bases unmatched to any gene: 5. This CDR3 reads CASSLRGQGAAGANVLTF. DNA of the CDR3: TGTGCCAGCAGCTTAAGAGGACAGGGGGCGGCTGGGGCCAACGTCCTGACTTTC.

The rearrangement joins TRBV9 to TRBJ2-7; a possible D gene is TRBD2 (6 bases). The CDR3 is 13 residues long. Germline values: CDR1 SGDLS, CDR2 YYNGEE. V was pared by 3 bases and J by 3 bases, with 10 bases between. In DNA form, the CDR3 reads TGTGCCAGCAGCGGGGGACTGAACTACGAGCAGTACTTC. It encodes CASSGGLNYEQYF.

V is TRBV30 and J is TRBJ1-2; D uncertain. CDR3 length equals 15 residues. The V end lost 0 bases, the J end lost 8 bases, and 19 bases lay between the germline ends. Germline CDR1 is GTSNPN and CDR2 is SVGIG (reference sequence). CDR3 coding DNA: TGTGCCTGGAGTGTAGGTTTAATAAAAGGATCAGGCTACACCTTC. Translation: CAWSVGLIKGSGYTF.

The rearrangement uses TRBV19 and TRBJ2-1; D may be TRBD1 (6 bases). The CDR3 spans 16 residues. Trimming took off 4 bases at V and 0 bases at J, with 13 bases between the two ends. Looked up from germline, CDR1 is LNHDA and CDR2 is SQIVND (reference sequence). The CDR3: CASSKTTGSSYNEQFF. The DNA for the CDR3 is TGTGCCAGTAGTAAGACCACAGGGAGCTCCTACAATGAGCAGTTCTTC.

The V gene is TRBV5-1, the J gene TRBJ2-7; D may be TRBD2 (5 bases). This CDR3 comprises 14 residues. The germline V and J ends were trimmed by 4 bases and 4 bases, with 15 bases remaining between them. The germline V gene encodes CDR1 SGHRS and CDR2 YFSETQ. CDR3 bases: TGCGCCAGCAGCCCCGGGGAAACAAATTACGAGCAGTACTTC. It encodes CASSPGETNYEQYF.

V is TRBV7-9 and J is TRBJ2-1; TRBD2 might be the D (5 bases). The CDR3 contains 14 residues. Germline CDR1 is SEHNR and CDR2 is FQNEAQ (reference sequence). Trimming removed 1 base at V and 3 bases at J, with 7 bases between. The CDR3, as DNA: TGTGCCAGCAGCTTAGGAGGGAACTACAATGAGCAGTTCTTC. It translates to CASSLGGNYNEQFF.

The chain links TRBV29-1 to TRBJ2-1; 7 bases match TRBD2. The CDR3 consists of 13 residues. The germline V gene has CDR1 SQVTM and CDR2 ANQGSEA. V lost 0 bases to trimming and J lost 9 bases; unmatched junction nucleotides: 5. CDR3 nucleotide sequence: TGCAGCGTTGAAGATCGACTAGCTGGTGAGCAGTTCTTC. Its translation is CSVEDRLAGEQFF.

The CDR3 region has the DNA TGTGCCAGCACCGAATGGGGGGACACTGAAGCTTTCTTT. Protein: CASTEWGDTEAFF. This sequence joins TRBV7-3 and TRBJ1-1, with D maybe TRBD1 (5 bases). CDR3 length equals 13 residues. The germline V and J ends were trimmed by 7 bases and 3 bases, with 12 bases remaining between them. CDR1 is SGHTA, CDR2 FQGTGA, per germline.

This clone occurred once. This chain joins TRBV6-2 or TRBV6-3 and TRBJ1-1; D unresolved. This CDR3 is 14 amino acids long. The germline V and J ends were trimmed by 2 bases and 4 bases, with 11 bases remaining between them. Per the germline V gene, CDR1 is MNHEY and CDR2 is SVGEGT. The CDR3 bases are TGTGCCAGCAGTTACGGTCATAAGACCACTGAAGCTTTCTTT. Protein product: CASSYGHKTTEAFF.

The chain recombines TRBV5-1 with TRBJ1-1; possible D gene TRBD1, 6 bases. V was shortened by 0 bases and J by 0 bases, with 15 bases between the two germline ends. The CDR3 loop spans 17 amino acids. CDR1 SGHRS and CDR2 YFSETQ come from the germline V gene. The CDR3 sequence is CASSLVPTGTMNTEAFF. In DNA, the CDR3 is TGCGCCAGCAGCTTGGTCCCGACAGGCACCATGAACACTGAAGCTTTCTTT.

V and J are TRBV24-1 and TRBJ2-7; D unclear. CDR3 length equals 12 residues. Germline assignment: CDR1 KGHDR and CDR2 SFDVKD. The ends were cut back, 9 bases at V and 5 bases at J, with 13 bases in the middle. CDR3 bases: TGTGCCACCCAGTCTGATGCGGACGAGCAGTACTTC. It yields the protein CATQSDADEQYF.

The rearrangement joins TRBV13 to TRBJ2-2; 11 bases agree with TRBD2. The CDR3 has 16 residues. Unmatched junction bases numbered 3, after V lost 0 bases and J lost 6 bases. Per germline, CDR1 PRHDT and CDR2 FYEKMQ (reference sequence). CDR3 DNA sequence: TGTGCCAGCAGCTTAGGACTAGCGGGAGTCCCCGGGGAGCTGTTTTTT. Its translation is CASSLGLAGVPGELFF.

The V gene is TRBV3-1 (or the pseudogene TRBV3-2), the J gene TRBJ2-1, with D possibly TRBD1 on 6 matching bases. Between the trimmed V and J ends, which lost 5 bases and 15 bases, there was a span of 17 bases. This CDR3 spans 12 amino acids. CDR1 LGHDT and CDR2 YNNKEL come from the germline V gene (reference sequence). In DNA, the CDR3 is TGTGCCAGCAGCAACTACAGGGTTCATCTGTTCTTC. This sequence encodes CASSNYRVHLFF.

The chain joins TRBV5-5 to TRBJ1-4, with no clear D. Germline V CDR1 and CDR2: SGHKS, YYEKEE (reference sequence). V dropped 0 bases and J dropped 13 bases, with 7 bases sitting between them. The length of the CDR3 is 11 residues. The CDR3 bases are TGTGCCAGCAGCTTGGGCCAGCTACTGTTTTTT. Translated, it gives CASSLGQLLFF.

The chain links TRBV5-1 to TRBJ2-1; 7 bases map to TRBD2. Germline lookup yields CDR1 SGHRS and CDR2 YFSETQ. CDR3 size: 18 residues. V gave up 0 bases and J gave up 4 bases; unmatched junction bases: 13. The CDR3 bases are TGCGCCAGCAGCTTGGCCGGATCGGCTAGCGGCAAGTACAATGAGCAGTTCTTC. Its protein is CASSLAGSASGKYNEQFF. The entire variable domain, with the rest obtained from reference TRBV5-1 and TRBJ2-1, is as follows: KAGVTQTPRYLIKTRGQQVTLSCSPISGHRSVSWYQQTPGQGLQFLFEYFSETQRNKGNFPGRFSGRQFSNSRSEMNVSTLELGDSALYLCASSLAGSASGKYNEQFFGPGTRLTVL.